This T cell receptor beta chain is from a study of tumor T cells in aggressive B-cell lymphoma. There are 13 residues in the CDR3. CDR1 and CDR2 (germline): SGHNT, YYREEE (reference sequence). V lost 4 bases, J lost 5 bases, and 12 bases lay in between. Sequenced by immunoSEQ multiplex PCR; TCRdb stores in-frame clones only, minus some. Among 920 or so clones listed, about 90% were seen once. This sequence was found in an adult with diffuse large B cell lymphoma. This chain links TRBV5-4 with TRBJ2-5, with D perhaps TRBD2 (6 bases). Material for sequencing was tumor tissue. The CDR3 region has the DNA TGTGCCAGCAGCCGGGGGACCGATGAGACCCAGTACTTC. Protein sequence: CASSRGTDETQYF.